The 15 T cell receptor beta chains in this list originate from one sample, sequenced in a study of OX40 agonist ivuxolimab in advanced cancers. Sequencing used immunoSEQ multiplex PCR; TCRdb keeps in-frame clones, though not all of them. Of tens of thousands of clones in the sample, about 92% were seen once. Sample: CD4+ or CD8+ T cells sorted from blood, taken in a trial of the OX40 agonist ivuxolimab. Every receptor here comes from an adult with an advanced solid tumor such as melanoma, head and neck, liver or kidney cancer.

This clone was counted once. This chain links TRBV4-3 with TRBJ1-2, with D possibly TRBD1 on 6 matching bases. Germline V CDR1 and CDR2: LGHNA, YSLEER. Trimming pared 1 base from V and 8 bases from J, leaving 11 bases between. The CDR3 spans 13 residues. The CDR3 DNA reads TGCGCCAGCAGCCAAGGGGCAGGGGAGGGCTACACCTTC. This sequence encodes CASSQGAGEGYTF.

The chain employs TRBV28 and TRBJ1-6, with no clear D. V was cut by 3 bases and J by 4 bases, with 7 bases left in between. The germline CDR1 and CDR2 sequences are MDHEN and SYDVKM. The CDR3 contains 14 residues. This chain's CDR3 is CASSFRVYNSPLHF. CDR3 DNA sequence: TGTGCCAGCAGTTTCCGAGTTTATAATTCACCCCTCCACTTT.

The CDR3 nucleotides read TGTGCCAGCAGCTCGGGACTAGCGGGAGTGAGCGAGCAGTACTTC. Protein: CASSSGLAGVSEQYF. This chain links TRBV5-6 with TRBJ2-7; 14 bases match TRBD2. Losses at the gene ends were 3 bases for V and 6 bases for J; bases not matched to a gene: 5. Germline lookup yields CDR1 SGHDT and CDR2 YYEEEE. CDR3 size: 15 residues.

The rearrangement uses TRBV4-3 and TRBJ2-5; D not resolved. Germline V gene sequence: CDR1 LGHNA, CDR2 YSLEER. The CDR3 has 16 amino acids. V dropped 0 bases and J dropped 5 bases, with 16 bases sitting between them. For the CDR3, the DNA is TGCGCCAGCAGCCAAGAATCTTCGTTATTGGGTGAGACCCAGTACTTC. It codes for CASSQESSLLGETQYF.

The chain couples TRBV19 to TRBJ1-5, with 9 bases identical to TRBD1. The CDR3 is made up of 15 amino acids. The germline gives CDR1 LNHDA, CDR2 SQIVND (reference sequence). With V trimmed by 10 bases and J by 3 bases, 10 bases remained unmatched. The CDR3 reads CATSGQGSYNQPQHF. The CDR3 DNA follows: TGTGCCACCTCAGGACAGGGGAGCTACAATCAGCCCCAGCATTTT.

Here the CDR3 DNA reads TGTGCCAGCTCACCACCGATCTCTGGGGCCAACGTCCTGACTTTC. This encodes CASSPPISGANVLTF. The chain carries TRBV18 and TRBJ2-6; D not resolved. Germline V gives CDR1 KGHSH, CDR2 LQKENI. V lost 0 bases to trimming and J lost 0 bases, with 3 bases between them. The CDR3 covers 15 residues. The entire variable domain, with the rest obtained from reference TRBV18 and TRBJ2-6, is as follows: NAGVMQNPRHLVRRRGQEARLRCSPMKGHSHVYWYRQLPEEGLKFMVYLQKENIIDESGMPKERFSAEFPKEGPSILRIQQVVRGDSAAYFCASSPPISGANVLTFGAGSRLTVL.

The rearrangement uses TRBV14 and TRBJ1-1, with D possibly being TRBD1 (6 bases). The CDR3 has 14 residues. Germline CDR1 SGHDN, CDR2 FVKESK. Trimming stripped 2 bases from V and 5 bases from J, with 12 bases between. The CDR3 sequence is CASSQRGAGTEAFF. CDR3 nucleotides: TGTGCCAGCAGCCAACGGGGGGCTGGTACTGAAGCTTTCTTT.

V and J are TRBV4-1 and TRBJ1-2, with D unclear. CDR1 is MGHRA and CDR2 is YSYEKL in the germline V gene. V was trimmed by 0 bases and J by 7 bases, leaving 15 bases between them. The CDR3 covers 15 residues. The CDR3, as DNA: TGCGCCAGCAGCCAAGATAGACGGGGTCTCGTTGGCTACACCTTC. Amino acid sequence: CASSQDRRGLVGYTF.

J is TRBJ2-5 and V is TRBV11-2; D not resolved. The CDR3 spans 13 residues. V dropped 6 bases and J dropped 1 base, with 9 bases sitting between them. The germline CDR1 and CDR2 sequences are SGHAT and FQNNGV. CDR3 nucleotides: TGTGCCAGCAGGGAAATATCCCAAGAGACCCAGTACTTC. It is translated as CASREISQETQYF.

The chain uses TRBV5-1 and TRBJ1-5; the D is unclear. Deletions cut 4 bases from V and 2 bases from J, with 7 bases between. CDR3 length equals 13 residues. Germline values: CDR1 SGHRS, CDR2 YFSETQ. The CDR3 region is CASSPVGNQPQHF. CDR3 DNA sequence: TGCGCCAGCAGCCCGGTTGGCAATCAGCCCCAGCATTTT.

The gene calls are TRBV4-3 and TRBJ1-2; 7 positions agree with TRBD1. V was pared by 0 bases and J by 5 bases, with 9 bases of the junction left unmatched. The germline V gene encodes CDR1 LGHNA and CDR2 YSLEER. The CDR3 totals 16 residues. This CDR3 is CASSQDLAGGTYGYTF. CDR3 in DNA: TGCGCCAGCAGCCAAGATTTGGCAGGGGGAACTTATGGCTACACCTTC.

CDR3 nucleotides: TGCGCCAGCAGCCAAGAAGGCGGCGGGGGGGGCGAGACCCAGTACTTC. Residues: CASSQEGGGGGETQYF. The V call is TRBV4-1, the J call TRBJ2-5; 9 bases line up with TRBD2. The V gene end was trimmed by 0 bases and the J gene end by 5 bases; junction bases not matched to a gene: 7. The CDR3 has 16 residues. Germline CDR1 is MGHRA and CDR2 is YSYEKL.

The gene calls are TRBV19 and TRBJ1-2; the D gene is possibly TRBD1 (5 bases). V shed 2 bases and J shed 3 bases, with 13 bases lying between them. This CDR3 region has 15 residues. Germline CDR1 is LNHDA and CDR2 is SQIVND (reference sequence). CDR3: CASSIMFGTDYGYTF. In DNA form, the CDR3 reads TGTGCCAGTAGTATAATGTTCGGGACCGACTATGGCTACACCTTC.

The chain combines TRBV28 with TRBJ2-5, with 11 bases that match TRBD2. The CDR3 totals 15 residues. Looked up from germline, CDR1 is MDHEN and CDR2 is SYDVKM. After removal of 7 bases from V and 5 bases from J, the junction contained 9 bases not matched to a gene. Written as DNA, the CDR3 is TGTGCCAGCAACCTTAGCGGGAGGGCCGGGGAGACCCAGTACTTC. It is translated as CASNLSGRAGETQYF.

The rearrangement uses TRBV7-8 and TRBJ2-3; 10 nucleotides align to TRBD2. CDR1 is SGHVS and CDR2 is FQNEAQ in the germline V gene. CDR3 length: 19 residues. The V gene end was trimmed by 5 bases and the J gene end by 4 bases; junction bases not matched to a gene: 18. The CDR3 DNA follows: TGTGCCAGCAGCACCCGCCCCGGGACTAGCGAGCCCGGGGCAGATACGCAGTATTTT. Amino acid sequence: CASSTRPGTSEPGADTQYF.